The 16 T cell receptor beta chains in this list originate from one sample, sequenced in a study of preoperative IRX-2 immunotherapy in early breast cancer. Method: immunoSEQ multiplex PCR; TCRdb's copy keeps in-frame clones and lacks some. The repertoire consists of about 19,000 clones, with 70% to 90% occurring once and the leading ten covering roughly 1.2%. As for treatment: preoperative locoregional IRX-2 cytokine immunotherapy. The sequencing here drew on lymph node tissue, taken after IRX-2 immunotherapy. These receptors all come from a human donor with breast cancer.

The chain joins TRBV7-7 to TRBJ1-4; TRBD1 matches at 7 bases. V was clipped by 5 bases and J by 0 bases; unmatched bases: 6. Germline V gives CDR1 SSHAT, CDR2 FNYEAQ (reference sequence). This CDR3 is built from 16 residues. DNA of the CDR3: TGTGCCAGCAGCACCGGGACAGATTCAACTAATGAAAAACTGTTTTTT. It translates to CASSTGTDSTNEKLFF.

V gene TRBV19 combines with J gene TRBJ1-1; D perhaps matches TRBD1 (6 bases). Trimming left V 2 bases short and J 2 bases short, with 15 bases between. The CDR3 is 16 amino acids. The germline V gene has CDR1 LNHDA and CDR2 SQIVND (reference sequence). The DNA of the CDR3 is TGTGCCAGTAGTATATTGGCTAGCAGGGGAAACACTGAAGCTTTCTTT. Encoded protein: CASSILASRGNTEAFF. Full variable domain (outside the CDR3, taken from reference TRBV19 and TRBJ1-1): DGGITQSPKYLFRKEGQNVTLSCEQNLNHDAMYWYRQDPGQGLRLIYYSQIVNDFQKGDIAEGYSVSREKKESFPLTVTSAQKNPTAFYLCASSILASRGNTEAFFGQGTRLTVV.

The V gene is TRBV7-5, the J gene TRBJ1-1. TRBV7-5 is an annotated pseudogene. The CDR3 runs 15 residues. The CDR3 is CASSLDGNKNTEAFF. In DNA form, the CDR3 reads TGTGCCAGCAGCCTCGACGGGAATAAGAACACTGAAGCTTTCTTT.

This clone has more than one count but fewer than ten. The J gene is TRBJ2-3, the V gene TRBV10-2; D not resolved. Between the trimmed V and J ends, which lost 3 bases and 0 bases, there was a span of 1 base. The CDR3 extends over 12 amino acids. Per the germline V gene, CDR1 is WSHSY and CDR2 is SAAADI. The CDR3 DNA reads TGCGCCAGCAGTGACAGCACAGATACGCAGTATTTT. Translation: CASSDSTDTQYF.

V and J are TRBV15 and TRBJ2-5, with 12 bases that match TRBD1. CDR1 is LNHNV, CDR2 YYDKDF, per germline (reference sequence). The CDR3 has 14 residues. Trimming cost V 5 bases and J 5 bases; bases outside gene matches: 3. The CDR3 spells CATSWGQGAETQYF. CDR3 sequence (DNA): TGTGCCACCAGCTGGGGACAGGGGGCGGAGACCCAGTACTTC.

This clone turned up a few times. The V gene is TRBV19, the J gene TRBJ2-5; D remains unclear. The CDR3 length is 12 residues. Between the trimmed V and J ends, which lost 2 bases and 0 bases, there was a span of 1 base. Germline CDR1 and CDR2: LNHDA and SQIVND (reference sequence). CDR3 sequence (DNA): TGTGCCAGTAGTATAAACCAAGAGACCCAGTACTTC. It translates to CASSINQETQYF. Drawing the rest from reference TRBV19 and TRBJ2-5, the complete variable domain is DGGITQSPKYLFRKEGQNVTLSCEQNLNHDAMYWYRQDPGQGLRLIYYSQIVNDFQKGDIAEGYSVSREKKESFPLTVTSAQKNPTAFYLCASSINQETQYFGPGTRLLVL.

V usage is TRBV29-1 and J usage is TRBJ1-5; D ambiguous. CDR1 is SQVTM, CDR2 ANQGSEA, per germline. The CDR3 covers 13 residues. The germline V and J ends were trimmed by 7 bases and 2 bases, with 12 bases remaining between them. CDR3 bases: TGCAGCGCTCAGGTGGACGGCAATCAGCCCCAGCATTTT. This translates into CSAQVDGNQPQHF.

V and J are TRBV5-1 and TRBJ2-3; D is perhaps TRBD2 (7 bases). Germline assignment: CDR1 SGHRS and CDR2 YFSETQ. V lost 10 bases, J lost 2 bases, and 17 bases lay in between. The CDR3 is made up of 14 amino acids. The DNA for the CDR3 is TGCGCCTGTCATATTGCGGGGGCCACAGATACGCAGTATTTT. Translating gives CACHIAGATDTQYF.

The rearrangement links TRBV19 to TRBJ2-6; D not certain. This CDR3 contains 13 residues. The germline V gene encodes CDR1 LNHDA and CDR2 SQIVND (reference sequence). The V and J ends lost 5 bases and 2 bases respectively, with 4 bases between them. In nucleotides, the CDR3 is TGTGCCAGTAGTCCTGCTGGGGCCAACGTCCTGACTTTC. Its protein product is CASSPAGANVLTF.

The V gene is TRBV19, the J gene TRBJ2-2; 7 nucleotides agree with TRBD2. Germline V lookup: CDR1 LNHDA, CDR2 SQIVND (reference sequence). The CDR3 is 16 amino acids. V lost 5 bases to trimming and J lost 1 base; unmatched junction nucleotides: 7. The CDR3 nucleotides are TGTGCCAGTAGTCTACCGGGACTACTGAACACCGGGGAGCTGTTTTTT. Translating gives CASSLPGLLNTGELFF.

The CDR3 DNA reads as TGTGCCAGTACCCGGGACATTTTAGGCAATTCACCCCTCCACTTT. Translating it yields CASTRDILGNSPLHF. The chain uses TRBV19 and TRBJ1-6, with a weak D call TRBD1 (6 bases). The CDR3 runs to 15 residues. Germline V CDR1 and CDR2: LNHDA, SQIVND (reference sequence). V was shortened by 7 bases and J by 7 bases, with 17 bases between the two germline ends.

This chain links TRBV11-3 with TRBJ1-4, with D perhaps TRBD1 (5 bases). CDR1 and CDR2 from the germline V gene are SGHNT and YENEEA. CDR3 length equals 17 residues. V lost 2 bases to trimming and J lost 0 bases, with 13 bases between them. The CDR3 sequence is CASSLSRRGSTNEKLFF. The CDR3 bases are TGTGCCAGCAGCTTATCGAGGAGGGGATCAACTAATGAAAAACTGTTTTTT.

The chain uses TRBV11-3 and TRBJ2-7, with TRBD2 matching over 10 bases. Unmatched junction bases numbered 5, after V lost 5 bases and J lost 1 base. The CDR3 has 15 residues. The germline CDR1 and CDR2 sequences are SGHNT and YENEEA. CDR3 nucleotide sequence: TGTGCCAGCAGCCCGGGTAGCGGGAGGTCCTACGAGCAGTACTTC. This gives the protein CASSPGSGRSYEQYF.

The chain carries TRBV6-8 and TRBJ2-7, with a possible D match to TRBD1 (6 bases). Per germline, CDR1 MNHGY and CDR2 SAAAGT. Between the trimmed V and J ends, which lost 2 bases and 2 bases, there was a span of 13 bases. The CDR3 length is 15 residues. The CDR3 protein is CASSYSPTGTYEQYF. Written as DNA, the CDR3 is TGTGCCAGCAGTTACAGCCCCACAGGGACCTACGAGCAGTACTTC.

The CDR3 is CASSLFEGAQETQYF. DNA for the CDR3: TGTGCCAGCAGCTTATTTGAGGGGGCACAAGAGACCCAGTACTTC. The V and J genes are TRBV11-3 and TRBJ2-5, with 7 bases fitting TRBD1. The CDR3 runs to 15 residues. V trimming: 2 bases; J trimming: 2 bases; junction bases outside the gene matches: 5. CDR1 is SGHNT and CDR2 is YENEEA in the germline V gene.

The chain has TRBV29-1 and TRBJ1-2; 7 nucleotides match TRBD1. CDR1 and CDR2 (germline): SQVTM, ANQGSEA. V lost 4 bases, J lost 4 bases, and 6 bases stayed unmatched. This CDR3 contains 13 residues. The CDR3 nucleotides are TGCAGCGTTGTCCCGGACAGGATCTATGGCTACACCTTC. This codes for CSVVPDRIYGYTF.